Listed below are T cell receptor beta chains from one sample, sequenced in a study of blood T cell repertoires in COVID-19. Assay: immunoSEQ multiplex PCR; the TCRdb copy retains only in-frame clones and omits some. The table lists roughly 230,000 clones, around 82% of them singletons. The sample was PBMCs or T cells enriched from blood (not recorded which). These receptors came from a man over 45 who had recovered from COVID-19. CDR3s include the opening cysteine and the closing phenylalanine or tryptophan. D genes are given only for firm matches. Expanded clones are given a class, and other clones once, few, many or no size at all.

TGTGCCAGCAGCCCAGGACAGGGGGCGCGGTTGTATGGCTACACCTTC,CASSPGQGARLYGYTF,TRBV7-2,TRBD1,TRBJ1-2,few
TGTGCCAGCAGTTACCCCGGACAGGGTAGGAATGAGCAGTTCTTC,CASSYPGQGRNEQFF,TRBV6-5,TRBD1,TRBJ2-1,.
TGTGCCAGCAGGCGAGCGGGAGTTGGGCCAGATACGCAGTATTTT,CASRRAGVGPDTQYF,TRBV27,TRBD2,TRBJ2-3,.
TGTGCCAGCAGCCCAGAGGCCCGGGGGGGGACCATATATTTT,CASSPEARGGTIYF,TRBV7-6,.,TRBJ1-3,.
TGTGCCAGCAGCTTACAGACGGGGGGTTTGGAGACCCAGTACTTC,CASSLQTGGLETQYF,TRBV7-3,TRBD2,TRBJ2-5,.
TGTGCCAGCCGCCAACCGGACAGGGGGCGCCTATATGAAGCAGATACGCAGTATTTT,CASRQPDRGRLYEADTQYF,TRBV2,TRBD1,TRBJ2-3,.
TGTGCCAGCAGTTACTCGATACCCCAGTACAATGAGCAGTTCTTC,CASSYSIPQYNEQFF,TRBV6-5,.,TRBJ2-1,.
TGTGCCAGCAGTTACTCCGGGACAGGCAATTCACCCCTCCACTTT,CASSYSGTGNSPLHF,TRBV6-5,TRBD1,TRBJ1-6,.
TGTGCCAGCAGCCAAAACGTGGAGAATCGGCCCCAGCATTTT,CASSQNVENRPQHF,TRBV4-2,.,TRBJ1-5,.
TGTGCCAGCAGCTCGATTGGGGGCCTCTCCTACGAGCAGTACTTC,CASSSIGGLSYEQYF,TRBV7-9,.,TRBJ2-7,once
TGTGCCAGCAGTCGACAGAACTCTGGAAACACCATATATTTT,CASSRQNSGNTIYF,TRBV5-8,.,TRBJ1-3,.
TGTGCCAGCAGCCCCGGGACAGAGCAGTTCTTC,CASSPGTEQFF,TRBV11-3,.,TRBJ2-1,once
TGCGCCAGCAGCCAAGATGGTGGAGAGAATGGCTACACCTTC,CASSQDGGENGYTF,TRBV4-1,.,TRBJ1-2,.
TGCAGTGCTAGTTCAACAGGCCATAGCAATCAGCCCCAGCATTTT,CSASSTGHSNQPQHF,TRBV20-1,.,TRBJ1-5,.
TGTGCCAGCAGGGACACAGGGACCCAGTACGAGCAGTACTTC,CASRDTGTQYEQYF,TRBV6-5,.,TRBJ2-7,.
TGTGCCAGCAGTGACAATTGGGCTAGCGGGGGCGAAGGTGCAGATACGCAGTATTTT,CASSDNWASGGEGADTQYF,TRBV6-4,TRBD2,TRBJ2-3,.
TGTGCCAGCAGTTACGTAGCGGGACGGGATAATGAGCAGTTCTTC,CASSYVAGRDNEQFF,TRBV6-5,TRBD2,TRBJ2-1,few
TGTGCCAGCAGTGAACTCGGGACTAGCGGGGTAGAGACCCAGTACTTC,CASSELGTSGVETQYF,TRBV25-1,TRBD2,TRBJ2-5,.
TGTGCCAGCAGCCCCGGACAGGGGGCGCTTGGCTACACCTTC,CASSPGQGALGYTF,TRBV5-4,TRBD1,TRBJ1-2,.
TGTGCCTGGATGAACACGGTCCCCAGGGAAGCTTTCTTT,CAWMNTVPREAFF,TRBV30,.,TRBJ1-1,.
TGTGCCAGCACTATTGGGACTTCGAATTCACCCCTCCACTTT,CASTIGTSNSPLHF,TRBV11-2,.,TRBJ1-6,.
TGCGCCAGCAGCTTGAGGCAGGGGGCAGGGGGTGAAAAACTGTTTTTT,CASSLRQGAGGEKLFF,TRBV5-1,TRBD1,TRBJ1-4,few
TGCAGTGCTAGTCGGGGGGGAGGGCTAGGCATTCAGTACTTC,CSASRGGGLGIQYF,TRBV20-1,TRBD2,TRBJ2-4,.
TGTGCCAGCAGTTTAATAGGGGGGTCTAGCGGGAGTGAGACCCAGTACTTC,CASSLIGGSSGSETQYF,TRBV27,TRBD2,TRBJ2-5,.
TGCGCCAGCAGCTCCGGGACAGGGGTTCCCGAGCAGTACTTC,CASSSGTGVPEQYF,TRBV5-1,TRBD1,TRBJ2-7,few
TGTGCCAGCAGTACAGGGGCCGGGGAGCTGTTTTTT,CASSTGAGELFF,TRBV12-3/TRBV12-4,TRBD1,TRBJ2-2,once
TGTGCCAGCAGTCTCTACCACAACACTGAAGCTTTCTTT,CASSLYHNTEAFF,TRBV6-5,.,TRBJ1-1,.
TGTGCCAGCAGTTACGTGTCCGTGGGAGTAGCCAAAAACATTCAGTACTTC,CASSYVSVGVAKNIQYF,TRBV28,.,TRBJ2-4,once
TGTGCCAGCAGCCAAGTTTGGGGCAGCACAGATACGCAGTATTTT,CASSQVWGSTDTQYF,TRBV4-2,.,TRBJ2-3,.